Each of the 25 T cell receptor beta chains below was sequenced from the same sample in a study of T cell changes during pregnancy in multiple sclerosis. Here immunoSEQ multiplex PCR was the method, and the copy in TCRdb shows in-frame clones only, minus some. This repertoire shows about 59,000 clones, less than 95% found once; its top ten account for over 2%. Specimen: CD8+ T cells from peripheral blood mononuclear cells, collected after pregnancy. These receptors were taken from a female donor with multiple sclerosis, enrolled in a pregnancy study.

The chain joins TRBV6-1 to TRBJ2-7, with D maybe TRBD1 (7 bases). This CDR3 is built from 14 residues. The ends were cut back, 4 bases at V and 0 bases at J, with 10 bases in the middle. Germline CDR1 reads MNHNS; CDR2 reads SASEGT. The CDR3, as DNA: TGTGCCAGCAGTGGGGGGGACAGCTCCTACGAGCAGTACTTC. Residues: CASSGGDSSYEQYF.

This rearrangement joins TRBV4-2 to TRBJ2-7, with 7 bases aligning to TRBD1. Germline CDR1 reads LGHNA; CDR2 reads YNFKEQ. J gave up 4 bases and V 0 bases, and 3 bases lay outside the gene matches. CDR3 length equals 14 residues. CDR3 sequence (DNA): TGTGCCAGCAGCCAAGAAGCCAGGGGGTACGAGCAGTACTTC. It codes for CASSQEARGYEQYF.

The chain recombines TRBV2 with TRBJ1-1, with a possible D match to TRBD1 (5 bases). The CDR3 extends over 12 amino acids. Trimming took off 7 bases at V and 3 bases at J, with 9 bases between the two ends. Looked up from germline, CDR1 is SNHLY and CDR2 is FYNNEI. The DNA for the CDR3 is TGTGCCAGCACCTCGGGGGACACTGAAGCTTTCTTT. Its protein is CASTSGDTEAFF.

The CDR3 loop is CASSVSGQGSVNGELFF. In nucleotides, the CDR3 is TGTGCCAGCAGCGTCTCAGGACAGGGATCTGTTAACGGGGAGCTGTTTTTT. The chain is built from TRBV9 and TRBJ2-2; TRBD1 matches at 8 bases. V dropped 2 bases and J dropped 7; count of bases not matched to a gene: 13. The CDR3 contains 17 residues. Germline V gene data show CDR1 as SGDLS and CDR2 as YYNGEE.

The chain joins TRBV30 to TRBJ1-1; D is perhaps TRBD1 (5 bases). This CDR3 has 13 amino acids. Germline CDR1 and CDR2: GTSNPN and SVGIG (reference sequence). The V and J ends lost 0 bases and 0 bases respectively, with 5 bases between them. Here the CDR3 reads CAWSVTVNTEAFF. CDR3 DNA sequence: TGTGCCTGGAGTGTGACAGTGAACACTGAAGCTTTCTTT.

This clone was recorded once. The rearrangement uses TRBV30 and TRBJ2-1; 12 nucleotides match TRBD1. Germline CDR1 reads GTSNPN; CDR2 reads SVGIG (reference sequence). The CDR3 covers 16 residues. With 0 bases clipped from V and 8 bases from J, the junction kept 8 bases outside the gene matches. The CDR3 protein is CAWSVVPGQGADEQFF. The CDR3, as DNA: TGTGCCTGGAGTGTAGTACCGGGACAGGGGGCAGATGAGCAGTTCTTC.

This chain links TRBV6-5 with TRBJ2-7; 8 bases agree with TRBD1. The CDR3 runs 13 residues. The J segment lost 3 bases and the V segment lost 6 bases, leaving 4 bases of the junction unmatched. Looked up from germline, CDR1 is MNHEY and CDR2 is SVGAGI. CDR3 in amino acids: CASRYDRGYEQYF. DNA for the CDR3: TGTGCCAGCAGATACGACAGGGGCTACGAGCAGTACTTC.

This clone showed up just a few times. The chain couples TRBV15 to TRBJ2-3; 7 bases line up with TRBD1. V lost 5 bases, J lost 2 bases, and 13 bases stayed unmatched. Germline values: CDR1 LNHNV, CDR2 YYDKDF (reference sequence). The CDR3 spans 17 residues. CDR3 loop: CATSSRAQGVVTDTQYF. CDR3 bases: TGTGCCACCAGCTCCCGGGCCCAGGGGGTGGTCACAGATACGCAGTATTTT.

The V and J genes are TRBV4-1 and TRBJ2-1; TRBD1 is a possible D gene (5 bases). The CDR3 sequence is 15 residues long. Germline lookup yields CDR1 MGHRA and CDR2 YSYEKL. V was shortened by 4 bases and J by 0 bases, with 10 bases between the two germline ends. The CDR3 here is CASSPTGSSYNEQFF. CDR3 coding DNA: TGCGCCAGCAGCCCTACAGGCAGCTCCTACAATGAGCAGTTCTTC.

In nucleotides, the CDR3 is TGTGCCAGTACCCAACGTCGGGTGAAGGACACTGAAGCTTTCTTT. It encodes CASTQRRVKDTEAFF. The chain recombines TRBV19 with TRBJ1-1; D ambiguous. This CDR3 contains 15 residues. In germline, CDR1 is LNHDA, CDR2 SQIVND (reference sequence). Trimming stripped 7 bases from V and 3 bases from J, with 18 bases between.

The chain recombines TRBV4-2 with TRBJ1-5; 8 nucleotides agree with TRBD1. Germline loops: CDR1 LGHNA, CDR2 YNFKEQ. This CDR3 is 15 amino acids long. V shed 1 base, J shed 2 bases, and the junction held 1 base outside the gene matches. CDR3 residues: CASSQVGQGNQPQHF. The CDR3 DNA is TGTGCCAGCAGCCAAGTGGGACAGGGCAATCAGCCCCAGCATTTT.

V usage is TRBV18 and J usage is TRBJ2-7; TRBD1 aligns across 8 bases. CDR3 length: 15 amino acids. After removal of 3 bases from V and 3 bases from J, the junction contained 7 bases not matched to a gene. CDR1 and CDR2 from the germline V gene are KGHSH and LQKENI. The CDR3 DNA reads TGTGCCAGCTCACCCACCGGGACAGGATACTACGAGCAGTACTTC. Translated: CASSPTGTGYYEQYF.

J is TRBJ1-2 and V is TRBV5-4, with 7 bases aligning to TRBD1. Germline V gene lookup returns CDR1 SGHNT and CDR2 YYREEE (reference sequence). V was pared by 2 bases and J by 7 bases, with 8 bases of the junction left unmatched. The CDR3 sequence is 14 residues long. The CDR3 loop is CASSFRTGNGGYTF. The DNA for the CDR3 is TGTGCCAGCAGCTTCCGGACAGGAAACGGTGGCTACACCTTC. Using reference TRBV5-4 and TRBJ1-2 for the parts outside the CDR3, the full variable domain is ETGVTQSPTHLIKTRGQQVTLRCSSQSGHNTVSWYQQALGQGPQFIFQYYREEENGRGNFPPRFSGLQFPNYSSELNVNALELDDSALYLCASSFRTGNGGYTFGSGTRLTVV.

The V call is TRBV27, the J call TRBJ1-2, with 8 bases that match TRBD1. CDR1 MNHEY and CDR2 SMNVEV come from the germline V gene (reference sequence). The V gene end was trimmed by 4 bases and the J gene end by 6 bases; junction bases not matched to a gene: 4. The CDR3 covers 13 residues. CDR3 region: CASSSGGLNGYTF. For the CDR3, the DNA is TGTGCCAGCAGTTCAGGGGGCTTGAATGGCTACACCTTC.

This chain connects TRBV29-1 to TRBJ2-2; TRBD1 might be the D (6 bases). Per germline, CDR1 SQVTM and CDR2 ANQGSEA. The V gene lost 6 bases and the J gene lost 0 bases, with 14 bases spanning the gap. The CDR3 has 15 residues. DNA for the CDR3: TGCAGCGTCCAGACAGGAACTACGAACACCGGGGAGCTGTTTTTT. Translated, it gives CSVQTGTTNTGELFF.

The chain couples TRBV29-1 to TRBJ2-5; TRBD2 matches 7 bases. V shed 4 bases and J 0 bases; nucleotides not matched to a gene: 5. The CDR3 runs 14 residues. The V gene's germline CDR1 is SQVTM and CDR2 ANQGSEA. CDR3 residues: CSVGREGYQETQYF. CDR3 in DNA: TGCAGCGTTGGAAGGGAGGGGTACCAAGAGACCCAGTACTTC.

Written as DNA, the CDR3 is TGTGCCATCGAGGGACAGAACTCCTACGAGCAGTACTTC. Translated: CAIEGQNSYEQYF. The chain couples TRBV6-1 to TRBJ2-7; 7 positions match TRBD1. This CDR3 is built from 13 residues. Germline V lookup: CDR1 MNHNS, CDR2 SASEGT. J was trimmed by 0 bases and V by 10 bases; bases with no gene match: 6.

This chain connects TRBV5-1 to TRBJ1-1; D remains unclear. Trimming removed 1 base at V and 1 base at J, with 17 bases between. CDR1 and CDR2 (germline): SGHRS, YFSETQ. The CDR3 is made up of 17 amino acids. In DNA form, the CDR3 reads TGCGCCAGCAGCTTGATGTTGGAGGGAACACAGAACACTGAAGCTTTCTTT. Protein product: CASSLMLEGTQNTEAFF. Supplemented by reference TRBV5-1 and TRBJ1-1, the full variable domain reads KAGVTQTPRYLIKTRGQQVTLSCSPISGHRSVSWYQQTPGQGLQFLFEYFSETQRNKGNFPGRFSGRQFSNSRSEMNVSTLELGDSALYLCASSLMLEGTQNTEAFFGQGTRLTVV.

The chain combines TRBV5-5 with TRBJ2-7; 8 bases are a match to TRBD2. CDR3 length: 14 residues. The V gene's germline CDR1 is SGHKS and CDR2 YYEKEE (reference sequence). After removal of 2 bases from V and 2 bases from J, the junction contained 3 bases not matched to a gene. This chain's CDR3 is CASSFSGGAYEQYF. The CDR3 DNA reads as TGTGCCAGCAGCTTCTCCGGGGGGGCCTACGAGCAGTACTTC.

The CDR3 sequence is CASAIGGNYEQYF. The CDR3 bases are TGTGCCAGCGCCATTGGGGGGAACTACGAGCAGTACTTC. This chain connects TRBV7-2 to TRBJ2-7; D is perhaps TRBD2 (6 bases). Germline loops: CDR1 SGHTA, CDR2 FQGNSA. The V and J ends lost 8 bases and 3 bases respectively, with 14 bases between them. The CDR3 is 13 residues long.

The CDR3 DNA reads as TGCAGCGCAACGACAGGGGCGGGCACCGGGGAGCTGTTTTTT. Its protein product is CSATTGAGTGELFF. The chain couples TRBV29-1 to TRBJ2-2; TRBD1 matches 8 bases. The CDR3 consists of 14 residues. Germline CDR1 and CDR2: SQVTM and ANQGSEA. V shed 7 bases and J 4 bases; nucleotides not matched to a gene: 8.

This clone came up once. The genes are TRBV10-1 and TRBJ2-7; 10 bases align to TRBD2. Germline V CDR1 and CDR2: WNHNN, SYGVQD (reference sequence). The CDR3 has 17 amino acids. The trim removed 0 bases at V and 4 bases at J, leaving 9 bases unmatched. The CDR3 sequence is CASSESLAGQLFYEQYF. CDR3 bases: TGCGCCAGCAGTGAGTCACTAGCGGGACAGTTGTTTTACGAGCAGTACTTC.

V gene TRBV7-6 combines with J gene TRBJ1-4; 7 nucleotides agree with TRBD1. The CDR3 is 15 residues long. The V and J ends lost 3 bases and 8 bases, in that order; junction bases with no gene match: 9. Germline V lookup: CDR1 SGHVS, CDR2 FNYEAQ. The CDR3 here is CASSFLTGRKEKLFF. The CDR3 DNA is TGTGCCAGCAGCTTCTTGACAGGGAGGAAAGAAAAACTGTTTTTT.

As concerns this clone: This sample includes further DNA sequences coding for the same CDR3. This sequence joins TRBV1 and TRBJ2-3; the table's D call TRBD2 went unverified against the DNA. TRBV1 is tagged as a pseudogene. CDR3 length: 18 residues. This CDR3 reads CTSSQPTFLRTSTDTQYF. The CDR3 DNA reads as TGCACCAGCAGCCAACCAACATTCCTGCGGACTAGCACGGATACGCAGTATTTT.

The chain combines TRBV5-1 with TRBJ2-7, with a weak D call TRBD2 (6 bases). V lost 0 bases to trimming and J lost 2 bases, with 12 bases between them. Germline V gene data show CDR1 as SGHRS and CDR2 as YFSETQ. The CDR3 covers 15 residues. In DNA form, the CDR3 reads TGCGCCAGCAGCTTGGCCGGGAGCAGGGCCTACGAGCAGTACTTC. It specifies CASSLAGSRAYEQYF.